Listed below are T cell receptor beta chains from one sample, sequenced in a study of blood T cell repertoires in COVID-19. Clones were sequenced by immunoSEQ multiplex PCR, and TCRdb holds only the in-frame ones, with some missing. Of about 170,000 clones listed, around four fifths were seen once; the top ten hold about 4.6%. The specimen was PBMCs or T cells enriched from blood (not recorded which). The receptors originated from a woman aged 45-59 years who had recovered from COVID-19. CDR3s include the opening cysteine and the closing phenylalanine or tryptophan. The D gene is left open where the match is weak. The size field is filled for only some rows; it gives once, few, many or a size class.

TRBJ2-5	-	-	TRBV12-3/TRBV12-4	TGTGCCAGCAGTTCGGGGTATCGGCCGACCCAGTACTTC	CASSSGYRPTQYF
TRBJ2-3	-	-	TRBV28	TGTGCCAGTAGTTCGGTTACAGATACGCAGTATTTT	CASSSVTDTQYF
TRBJ1-5	-	few	TRBV29-1	TGCAGCGTGATGCAGGGTGTAGATCAGCCCCAGCATTTT	CSVMQGVDQPQHF
TRBJ2-3	TRBD2	-	TRBV6-5	TGTGCCAGTCGCGGGGGTACAGATACGCAGTATTTT	CASRGGTDTQYF
TRBJ2-1	-	-	TRBV20-1	TGCAGTCCCTCTGCAGGGCCCGAGCAGTTCTTC	CSPSAGPEQFF
TRBJ1-6	TRBD1	-	TRBV7-8	TGTGCCAGCAGCCGGACAGGGGATTCACCCCTCCACTTT	CASSRTGDSPLHF
TRBJ2-3	-	-	TRBV5-6	TGTGCCAGCAGCTACGATTACGGGGGTGGCGGTGCTAGCACAGATACGCAGTATTTT	CASSYDYGGGGASTDTQYF
TRBJ1-1	-	-	TRBV11-2	TGTGCCAGCAGCTTGTCCCTCACTGAAGCTTTCTTT	CASSLSLTEAFF
TRBJ1-2	-	-	TRBV5-6	TGTGCCAGCAGAGGGGTCGCCTATGGCTACACCTTC	CASRGVAYGYTF
TRBJ1-1	-	-	TRBV4-3	TGCGCCAGCAGCCAAGATACCGGGTGGGGGGCTGAAGCTTTCTTT	CASSQDTGWGAEAFF
TRBJ1-1	-	-	TRBV19	TGTGCCACTTTAACAGGGACCAACACTGAAGCTTTCTTT	CATLTGTNTEAFF
TRBJ1-1	-	-	TRBV6-5	TGTGCCAGCAGTTACGCGGGGGGGGTGGTAGCTTTCTTT	CASSYAGGVVAFF
TRBJ1-1	TRBD1	-	TRBV12-5	TGTGCTAGTGGTTTCGTGGGTAGCCTTTGGGACAGAGTGAACACTGAAGCTTTCTTT	CASGFVGSLWDRVNTEAFF
TRBJ1-2	-	-	TRBV4-3	TGCGCCAGCAGCCAGTCCCAGGCGGGAATGTATAACTATGGCTACACCTTC	CASSQSQAGMYNYGYTF
TRBJ1-5	-	once	TRBV2	TGTGCCAGCAGAGGCAAGGAGGGAGTTAATCAGCCCCAGCATTTT	CASRGKEGVNQPQHF
TRBJ1-2	-	-	TRBV6-6	TGTGCCAGCAGTCCCATGCCTGGACGGTCTCAGGTCGGGATGGGCTACACCTTC	CASSPMPGRSQVGMGYTF
TRBJ1-2	-	-	TRBV19	TGTGCCAGTAGTGTGGGACACTCCAACTATGGCTACACCTTC	CASSVGHSNYGYTF